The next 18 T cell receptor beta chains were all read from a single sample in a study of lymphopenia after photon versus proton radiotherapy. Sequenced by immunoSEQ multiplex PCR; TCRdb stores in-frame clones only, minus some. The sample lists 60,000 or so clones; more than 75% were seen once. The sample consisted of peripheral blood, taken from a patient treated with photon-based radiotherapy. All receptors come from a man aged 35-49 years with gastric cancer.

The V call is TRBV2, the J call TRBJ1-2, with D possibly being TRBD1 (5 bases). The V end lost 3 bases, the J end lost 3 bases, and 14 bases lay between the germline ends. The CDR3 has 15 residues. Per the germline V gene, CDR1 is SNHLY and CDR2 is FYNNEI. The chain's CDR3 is CASSEGQGLYYGYTF. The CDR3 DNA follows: TGTGCCAGCAGTGAGGGGCAGGGACTATACTATGGCTACACCTTC. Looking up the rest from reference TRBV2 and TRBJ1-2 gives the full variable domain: EPEVTQTPSHQVTQMGQEVILRCVPISNHLYFYWYRQILGQKVEFLVSFYNNEISEKSEIFDDQFSVERPDGSNFTLKIRSTKLEDSAMYFCASSEGQGLYYGYTFGSGTRLTVV.

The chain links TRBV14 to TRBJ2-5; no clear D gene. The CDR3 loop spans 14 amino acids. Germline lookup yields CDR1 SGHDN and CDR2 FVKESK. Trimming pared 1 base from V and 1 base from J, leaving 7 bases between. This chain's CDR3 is CASSQGQAQETQYF. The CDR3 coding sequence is TGTGCCAGCAGCCAAGGGCAGGCCCAAGAGACCCAGTACTTC.

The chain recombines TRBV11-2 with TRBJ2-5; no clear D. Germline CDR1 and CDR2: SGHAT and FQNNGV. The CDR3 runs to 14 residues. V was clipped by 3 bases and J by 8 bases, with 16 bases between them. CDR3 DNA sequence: TGTGCCAGCAGCTTGGGTTGGGGATCCACTACCCAGTACTTC. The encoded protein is CASSLGWGSTTQYF.

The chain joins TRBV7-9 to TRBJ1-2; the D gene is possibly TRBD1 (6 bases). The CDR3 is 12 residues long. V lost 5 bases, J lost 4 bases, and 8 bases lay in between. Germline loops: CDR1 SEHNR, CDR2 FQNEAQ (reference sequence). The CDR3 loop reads CASSRDTYGYTF. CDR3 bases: TGTGCCAGCAGCCGGGACACCTATGGCTACACCTTC.

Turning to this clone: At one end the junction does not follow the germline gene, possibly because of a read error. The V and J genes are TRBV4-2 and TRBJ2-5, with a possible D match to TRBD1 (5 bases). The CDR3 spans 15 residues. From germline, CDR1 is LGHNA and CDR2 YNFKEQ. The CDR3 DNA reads TGTGCCAGCACCCAAACCCAGGGCAACCAAGAGACCCAGTACTTC. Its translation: CASTQTQGNQETQYF.

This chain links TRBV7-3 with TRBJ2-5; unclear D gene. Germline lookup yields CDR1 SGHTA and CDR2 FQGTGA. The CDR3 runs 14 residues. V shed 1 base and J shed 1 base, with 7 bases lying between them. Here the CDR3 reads CASSLRGSQETQYF. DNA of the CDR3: TGTGCCAGCAGCTTAAGAGGTTCCCAAGAGACCCAGTACTTC.

The DNA for the CDR3 is TGTGCCAGCAGCGCCGACAACAATCAGCCCCAGCATTTT. As protein: CASSADNNQPQHF. The chain has TRBV9 and TRBJ1-5; the D is unclear. The CDR3 runs to 13 residues. Germline CDR1 and CDR2: SGDLS and YYNGEE. Trimming took off 3 bases at V and 3 bases at J, with 7 bases between the two ends.

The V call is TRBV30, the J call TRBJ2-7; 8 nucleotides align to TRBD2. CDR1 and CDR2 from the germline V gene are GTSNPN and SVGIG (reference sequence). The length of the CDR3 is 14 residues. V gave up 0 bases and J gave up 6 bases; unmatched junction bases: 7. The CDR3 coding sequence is TGTGCCTGGAGTGTACGGGGGGGTACGGGCGAGCAGTACTTC. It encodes CAWSVRGGTGEQYF.

The CDR3 sequence is CASSREGRWEAQYF. For the CDR3, the DNA is TGTGCCAGCAGTCGCGAGGGGCGGTGGGAGGCCCAGTACTTC. The rearrangement uses TRBV28 and TRBJ2-5, with TRBD2 as a possible D gene (6 bases). Germline lookup yields CDR1 MDHEN and CDR2 SYDVKM. Trimming removed 5 bases at V and 9 bases at J, with 19 bases between. The CDR3 is 14 residues long.

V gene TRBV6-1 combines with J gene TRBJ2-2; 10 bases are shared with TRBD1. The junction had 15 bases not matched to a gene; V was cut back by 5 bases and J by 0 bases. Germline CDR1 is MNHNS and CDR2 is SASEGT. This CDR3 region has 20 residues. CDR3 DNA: TGTGCCAGCAGTCAAGTACTGACAGGGGGCTTAGGGGCGAACACCGGGGAGCTGTTTTTT. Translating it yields CASSQVLTGGLGANTGELFF.

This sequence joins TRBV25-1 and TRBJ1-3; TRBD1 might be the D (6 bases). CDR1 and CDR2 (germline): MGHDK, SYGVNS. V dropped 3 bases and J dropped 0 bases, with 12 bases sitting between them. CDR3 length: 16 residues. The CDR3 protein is CASSEPQQGSGNTIYF. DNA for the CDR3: TGTGCCAGCAGTGAGCCTCAACAGGGCTCTGGAAACACCATATATTTT.

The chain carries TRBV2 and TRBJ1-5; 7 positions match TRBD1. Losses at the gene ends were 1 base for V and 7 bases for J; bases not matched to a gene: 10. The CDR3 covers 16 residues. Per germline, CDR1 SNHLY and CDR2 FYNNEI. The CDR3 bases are TGTGCCAGCAGTGAAGAATCGACAGGGAGGGGACAGCCCCAGCATTTT. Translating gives CASSEESTGRGQPQHF.

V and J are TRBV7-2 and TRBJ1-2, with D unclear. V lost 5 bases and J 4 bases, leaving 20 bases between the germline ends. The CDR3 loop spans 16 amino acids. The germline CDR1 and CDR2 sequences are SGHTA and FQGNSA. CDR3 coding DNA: TGTGCCAGCAGCCCCGATAGGGCAGGAAGGGCCTATGGCTACACCTTC. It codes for CASSPDRAGRAYGYTF.

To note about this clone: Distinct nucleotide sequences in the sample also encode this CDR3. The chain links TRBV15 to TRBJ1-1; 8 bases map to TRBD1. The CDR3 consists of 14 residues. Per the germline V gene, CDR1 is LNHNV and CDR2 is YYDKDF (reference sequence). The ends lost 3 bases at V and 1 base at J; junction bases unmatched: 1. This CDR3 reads CATSRGQANTEAFF. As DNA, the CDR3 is TGTGCCACCAGCAGGGGACAGGCGAACACTGAAGCTTTCTTT.

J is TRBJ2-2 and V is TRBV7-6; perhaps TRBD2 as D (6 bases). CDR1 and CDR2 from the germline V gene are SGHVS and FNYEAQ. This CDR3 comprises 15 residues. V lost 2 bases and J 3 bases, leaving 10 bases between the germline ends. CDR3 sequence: CASSLTGVDTGELFF. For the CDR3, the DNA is TGTGCCAGCAGCTTAACGGGGGTGGACACCGGGGAGCTGTTTTTT.

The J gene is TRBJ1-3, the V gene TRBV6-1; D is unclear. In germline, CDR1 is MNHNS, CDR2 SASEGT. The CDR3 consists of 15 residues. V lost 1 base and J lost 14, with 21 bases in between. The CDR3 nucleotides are TGTGCCAGCAGTGAAGTTTTTCTTTATGGAGGTAACCTATATTTT. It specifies CASSEVFLYGGNLYF.

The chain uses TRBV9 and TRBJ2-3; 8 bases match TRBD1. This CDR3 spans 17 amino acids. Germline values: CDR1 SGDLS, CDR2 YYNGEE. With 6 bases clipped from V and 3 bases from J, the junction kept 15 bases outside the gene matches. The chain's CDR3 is CASTATGALAFTDTQYF. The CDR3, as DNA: TGTGCCAGCACGGCGACAGGGGCCTTGGCCTTTACAGATACGCAGTATTTT.

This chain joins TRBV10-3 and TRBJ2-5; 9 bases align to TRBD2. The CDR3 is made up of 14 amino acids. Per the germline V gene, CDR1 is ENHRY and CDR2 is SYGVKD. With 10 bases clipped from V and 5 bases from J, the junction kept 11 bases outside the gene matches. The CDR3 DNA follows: TGTGCCACCAGAGCCGGGCTAGCGGGGGAGACCCAGTACTTC. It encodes CATRAGLAGETQYF.